Sequencing of this TCR beta chain was carried out in a study of blood T cell repertoires in COVID-19 (TCRdb year 2020). About the investigation overall: Samples from collaborators originated in the United States, Italy and Spain and spanned both the acute and convalescent phases of COVID-19. Deeply sampled blood TCRbeta repertoires from subjects exposed to, actively infected with, or recovered from COVID-19 were included in the dataset. The material from the prospective study consisted of cDNA or gDNA derived from T cells, B-cell-depleted T cells, or PBMCs. Samples were obtained from the ongoing ImmuneRACE study (first 160 participants) and from over a thousand subjects provided by 6 global collaborators. The repertoires were released in a freely available public database meant as a resource for research on the immune response to SARS-CoV-2. Where available, HLA class I and class II types were taken from metadata supplied by the sample provider and were not determined by assay-based typing. Sample metadata almost always included a de-identified subject ID, COVID-19 status, age in years and sex.

Broader findings and caveats from the paper: The amount of clinical and demographic metadata varied by source and participant and was provided uncurated.

TCRbeta CDR3 regions were amplified from genomic DNA using the immunoSEQ Assay, a bias-controlled multiplex PCR. The study's processing was this. Within the assay, amplification of reference gene primers was used to estimate how many nucleated cells each sample contained. Sequence reads were collapsed and filtered to measure the absolute abundance of every unique TCRbeta CDR3 rearrangement. Productive Simpson clonality was computed per sample as the square root of Simpson's diversity index over productive rearrangements. The table was pulled from immuneACCESS by TCRdb, which kept in-frame rearrangements only. Such tables lose some clones; where checked, under half of the loss comes from unresolved V genes, and the rest has no known cause. That table supplies the V and J calls and clone size; D and trimming were determined from the DNA. This sample gives 250,000 to 300,000 clones in total; 75% to 90% of them show up just once. The top ten clones comprise about 1.9% of the sample.

Participants in the prospective study were aged about 18 to 100 years, lived in 20 to 30 United States geographic areas, and enrolled through a virtual design. Cohort assignment in the prospective study relied on participant-reported clinical history from a screening survey and a study questionnaire. Recovered participants in ImmuneRACE Cohort 3 were defined as having two consecutive negative NP/OP PCR tests, clearance from a healthcare professional, or resolution of symptoms. In the prospective study, mobile phlebotomists collected whole blood, serum and a nasopharyngeal or oropharyngeal swab from each participant. Over a roughly 2-month period, participants in the prospective study had the option of providing additional blood draws and questionnaires. Blood samples from the prospective study were shipped frozen or at room temperature prior to DNA extraction. Regarding this clone: Its antigen has not been determined. No much larger clone is present one base from it, and per-base qualities are unavailable.

V is reduced by 5 bases and J by 0 bases, leaving a spacing of 10 bases between them. Via the germline V gene, CDR1 is KGHDR and CDR2 SFDVKD. The CDR3 measures 15 amino acids from cysteine to phenylalanine. Only the CDR3 region is kept as DNA, spanning 45 bases read in frame from base 1. This TCR was recovered from a woman aged 45-65 years who had recovered from COVID-19. The sample taken for sequencing was PBMCs or T cells enriched from blood (not recorded which). The chain joins TRBV24-1 to TRBJ1-3; no D gene call is confident. The DNA sequence follows: TGTGCCACCAGTGGCGTCGGTAGCTCTGGAAACACCATATATTTT. This gives the protein CATSGVGSSGNTIYF.